This TCR beta chain was found in a study of T cell responses to AZD1222 COVID-19 vaccine. Sequencing used immunoSEQ multiplex PCR; TCRdb keeps in-frame clones, though not all of them. The sample has 95,000 to 150,000 clones, about 88% seen once. This CDR3 has 14 amino acids. The V gene lost 0 bases and the J gene lost 7 bases, with 10 bases spanning the gap. From germline, CDR1 is SGHRS and CDR2 YFSETQ. Points on this clone: Its matching antigen is unknown.

Whole-study results and caveats: Donors were largely white British and mainly female; clonal diversity was possibly underestimated.

This TCR came from an adult in good health. This specimen consisted of peripheral blood, obtained on day 0 of AZD1222 vaccination. The chain couples TRBV5-1 to TRBJ1-4; D remains ambiguous. DNA for the CDR3: TGCGCCAGCAGCTTGGAAATGGCCAGTGAAAAACTGTTTTTT. Its translation is CASSLEMASEKLFF.